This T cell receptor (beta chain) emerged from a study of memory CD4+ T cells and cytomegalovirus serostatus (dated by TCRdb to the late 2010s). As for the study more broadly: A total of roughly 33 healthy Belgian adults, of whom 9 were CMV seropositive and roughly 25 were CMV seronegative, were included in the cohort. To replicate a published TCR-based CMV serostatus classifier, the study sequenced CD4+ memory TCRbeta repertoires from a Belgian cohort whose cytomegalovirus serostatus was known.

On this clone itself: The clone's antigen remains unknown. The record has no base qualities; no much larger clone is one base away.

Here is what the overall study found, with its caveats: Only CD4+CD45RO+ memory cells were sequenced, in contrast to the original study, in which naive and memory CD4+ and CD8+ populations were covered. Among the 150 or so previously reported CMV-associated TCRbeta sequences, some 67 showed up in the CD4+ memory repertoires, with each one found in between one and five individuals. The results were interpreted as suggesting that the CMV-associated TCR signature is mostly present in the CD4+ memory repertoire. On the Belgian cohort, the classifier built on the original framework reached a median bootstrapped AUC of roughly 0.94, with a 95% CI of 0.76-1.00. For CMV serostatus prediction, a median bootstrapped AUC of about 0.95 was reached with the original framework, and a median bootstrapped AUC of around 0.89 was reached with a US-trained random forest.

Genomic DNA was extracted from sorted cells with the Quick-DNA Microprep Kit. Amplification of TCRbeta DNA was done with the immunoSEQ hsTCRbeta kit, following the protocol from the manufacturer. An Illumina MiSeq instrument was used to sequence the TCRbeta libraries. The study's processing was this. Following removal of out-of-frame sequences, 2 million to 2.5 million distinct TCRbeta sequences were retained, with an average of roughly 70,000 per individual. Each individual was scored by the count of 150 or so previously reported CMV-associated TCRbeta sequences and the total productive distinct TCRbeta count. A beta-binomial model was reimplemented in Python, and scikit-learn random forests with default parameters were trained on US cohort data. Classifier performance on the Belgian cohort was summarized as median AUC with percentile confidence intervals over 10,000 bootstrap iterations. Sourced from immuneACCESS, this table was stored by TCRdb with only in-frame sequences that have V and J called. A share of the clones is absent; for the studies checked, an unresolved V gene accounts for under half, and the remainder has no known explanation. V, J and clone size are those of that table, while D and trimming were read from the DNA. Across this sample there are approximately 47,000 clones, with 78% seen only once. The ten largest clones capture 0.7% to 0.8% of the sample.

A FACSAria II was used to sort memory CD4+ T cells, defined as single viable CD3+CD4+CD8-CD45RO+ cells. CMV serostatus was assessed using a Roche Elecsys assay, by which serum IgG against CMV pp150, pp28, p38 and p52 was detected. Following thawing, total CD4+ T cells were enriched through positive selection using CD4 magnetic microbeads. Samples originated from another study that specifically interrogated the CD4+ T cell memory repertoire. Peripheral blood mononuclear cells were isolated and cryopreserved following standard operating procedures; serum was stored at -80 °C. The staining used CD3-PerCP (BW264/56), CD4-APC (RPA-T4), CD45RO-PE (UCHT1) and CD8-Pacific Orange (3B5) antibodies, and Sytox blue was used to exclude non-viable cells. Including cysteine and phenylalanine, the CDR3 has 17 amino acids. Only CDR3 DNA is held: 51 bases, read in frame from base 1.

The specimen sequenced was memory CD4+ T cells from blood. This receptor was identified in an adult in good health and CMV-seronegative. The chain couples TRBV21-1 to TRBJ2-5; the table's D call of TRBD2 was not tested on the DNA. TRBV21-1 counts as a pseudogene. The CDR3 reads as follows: CASSAGTPGEGQETQYF. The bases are TGTGCCAGCAGCGCAGGGACCCCTGGGGAGGGTCAAGAGACCCAGTACTTC.